Given below is one T cell receptor (beta chain) in context. This sample was taken from a study of blood T cell repertoires in COVID-19. Across the study: The origin of the acute and convalescent COVID-19 samples was the United States, Italy and Spain. From T cells, B-cell-depleted T cells, or PBMCs came the material, which was cDNA or gDNA.

All enrollees were roughly 18 to 95 years old and from some 24 US areas. Germline V gene data show CDR1 as LNHDA and CDR2 as SQIVND (reference sequence). The ends lost 4 bases at V and 2 bases at J; junction bases unmatched: 5. The CDR3 runs 15 residues. How the authors handled the data: Reference gene primer amplification gave estimated nucleated cell counts. Method: immunoSEQ multiplex PCR; TCRdb's copy keeps in-frame clones and lacks some. V and J calls and clone size are copied from that table; D and trimming were computed from the DNA. The sample lists hundreds of thousands of clones, nearly 90% occurring once.

The clonotype comes from a woman in her late teens or twenties with acute COVID-19. The sequenced sample consisted of PBMCs or T cells enriched from blood (not recorded which). The chain combines TRBV19 with TRBJ2-3, with 8 bases lining up with TRBD2. CDR3 amino acids: CASSTAGGPTDTQYF. The CDR3 DNA is TGTGCCAGTAGTACGGCGGGAGGACCCACAGATACGCAGTATTTT.